A selection of T cell receptor beta chains follows, all from one sample in a study of sequential checkpoint blockade in melanoma. Sequenced by immunoSEQ multiplex PCR; TCRdb stores in-frame clones only, minus some. The data contain thousands of clones, approximately 24% of them seen just once; the ten biggest clones take up roughly 20%. Sequenced material: tumor tissue (inferred from file names), taken from a patient given nivolumab and ipilimumab in sequence. The receptors come from a human donor with melanoma. The CDR3 runs from the conserved cysteine through the conserved F or W.

TRBJ1-6	TRBV11-3	CASSYNTTGVLIRRNSPLHF